The rows below give T cell receptor beta chains drawn from one sample of a study of identical twins. Each CDR3 protein gets one entry after TCRdb re-called the 5' RACE reads with MiXCR. This sample has 500,000 to 600,000 distinct CDR3 sequences, with approximately 22% found just once. This sample was also put to use in a study of T cells expressing NK-cell markers.

Sequencing used CD4+ T cells sorted from blood. These receptors were collected from a woman under 30 in good health. Each CDR3 is given with its conserved first and last residue. Fields, in order: V gene, CDR3 length, CDR3 protein.

V gene: TRBV5-5
CDR3 length: 14
CDR3 protein: CASSSWGIFDEQFF

V gene: TRBV2
CDR3 length: 14
CDR3 protein: CATRGGTSVNPQYF

V gene: TRBV20-1
CDR3 length: 14
CDR3 protein: CSARVSGSEAEQYF

V gene: TRBV6-5
CDR3 length: 16
CDR3 protein: CASSYTSGTGANVLTF

V gene: TRBV12-3/TRBV12-4
CDR3 length: 15
CDR3 protein: CASSTRASMNTEAFF

V gene: TRBV12-3/TRBV12-4
CDR3 length: 15
CDR3 protein: CASSPAPLGYNEQFF

V gene: TRBV5-5
CDR3 length: 14
CDR3 protein: CASSLEGPTGELFF

V gene: TRBV5-6
CDR3 length: 17
CDR3 protein: CASSRTSGHSSYNEQFF

V gene: TRBV4-3
CDR3 length: 14
CDR3 protein: CASSPGTSRGEQFF

V gene: TRBV10-3
CDR3 length: 14
CDR3 protein: CAIRSWGLINEQFF

V gene: TRBV5-1
CDR3 length: 15
CDR3 protein: CASSFRTGGKDTQYF

V gene: TRBV20-1
CDR3 length: 15
CDR3 protein: CSARRPGQSNEKLFF

V gene: TRBV7-9
CDR3 length: 16
CDR3 protein: CASSSLALSSYNEQFF